These 12 T cell receptor beta chains originate from one sample sequenced in a study of cytomegalovirus exposure and HLA in healthy donors (dated by TCRdb to 2016 to 2017). Library preparation employed the immunoSEQ multiplex PCR assay. For the multiplex PCR, a mixture combining 60 forward primers for TCR Vbeta segments and 13 reverse primers for TCR Jbeta segments was used. As stored in TCRdb, this immuneACCESS dataset retains in-frame rearrangements with V and J assigned. A fraction of the clones does not appear; measured against another copy, unresolved V genes explain less than half of the discrepancy, and the remainder lacks a known reason. Across this sample there are some 130,000 clones, with approximately 80% seen only once. More than 3% of the sample belongs to the ten largest clones. The sample comprised PBMCs. Source of these receptors: a male donor in good health and CMV-seronegative.

The genes are TRBV7-8 and TRBJ1-2, with D perhaps matching TRBD1 (5 bases). The CDR3 runs to 13 residues. The ends were cut back, 1 base at V and 7 bases at J, with 10 bases in the middle. Germline values: CDR1 SGHVS, CDR2 FQNEAQ. The CDR3 protein is CASSLGTSFGYTF. DNA for the CDR3: TGTGCCAGCAGCTTAGGGACATCTTTTGGCTACACCTTC.

The chain carries TRBV29-1 and TRBJ2-5; D unclear. The germline V gene encodes CDR1 SQVTM and CDR2 ANQGSEA. The CDR3 spans 12 residues. The V end was cut by 5 bases, the J end by 4 bases, with 11 bases between. In DNA, the CDR3 is TGCAGCGTTACGACCGGCGGAGAGACCCAGTACTTC. Its protein is CSVTTGGETQYF.

The chain combines TRBV7-2 with TRBJ1-3, with TRBD1 matching 7 bases. There are 17 residues in the CDR3. Germline V CDR1 and CDR2: SGHTA, FQGNSA. V dropped 6 bases and J dropped 4; count of bases not matched to a gene: 15. CDR3 loop: CASSPDTGTANGNTIYF. CDR3 coding DNA: TGTGCCAGCAGTCCAGACACCGGGACAGCAAACGGAAACACCATATATTTT.

The chain links TRBV7-9 to TRBJ1-1; 8 nucleotides align to TRBD1. The germline gives CDR1 SEHNR, CDR2 FQNEAQ (reference sequence). This CDR3 has 18 residues. J was trimmed by 1 base and V by 5 bases; bases with no gene match: 15. The CDR3: CASSPPYRGYMSNTEAFF. CDR3 sequence (DNA): TGTGCCAGCAGCCCACCATACAGGGGGTATATGTCGAACACTGAAGCTTTCTTT.

V usage is TRBV19 and J usage is TRBJ1-1; 12 bases align to TRBD1. The CDR3 length is 15 residues. Looked up from germline, CDR1 is LNHDA and CDR2 is SQIVND (reference sequence). V gave up 5 bases and J gave up 5 bases; unmatched junction bases: 6. The CDR3 DNA reads as TGTGCCAGTAGTCTGGGACAGGGGGCTTGGACTGAAGCTTTCTTT. Translated, it gives CASSLGQGAWTEAFF.

The rearrangement joins TRBV4-3 to TRBJ1-5; perhaps TRBD1 as D (6 bases). V lost 0 bases and J 2 bases, leaving 8 bases between the germline ends. The CDR3 has 15 amino acids. The germline gives CDR1 LGHNA, CDR2 YSLEER. As DNA, the CDR3 is TGCGCCAGCAGCCAAGATCCAGGGGGCAATCAGCCCCAGCATTTT. Residues: CASSQDPGGNQPQHF.

In regard to this clone: At the DNA level, this CDR3 is encoded by other sequences in the same sample as well. The chain carries TRBV7-6 and TRBJ2-3, with 10 bases aligning to TRBD2. CDR3 length: 16 residues. Per the germline V gene, CDR1 is SGHVS and CDR2 is FNYEAQ. V trimming: 5 bases; J trimming: 0 bases; junction bases outside the gene matches: 5. In DNA, the CDR3 is TGTGCCAGCAGCCTCTTAGCGGGGGGTAGCACAGATACGCAGTATTTT. Translating gives CASSLLAGGSTDTQYF. The full variable domain, in which reference TRBV7-6 and TRBJ2-3 provide the parts outside the CDR3, is GAGVSQSPRYKVTKRGQDVALRCDPISGHVSLYWYRQALGQGPEFLTYFNYEAQQDKSGLPNDRFSAERPEGSISTLTIQRTEQRDSAMYRCASSLLAGGSTDTQYFGPGTRLTVL.

This chain uses TRBV5-1 with TRBJ2-5; no firm D call. Germline V gene data show CDR1 as SGHRS and CDR2 as YFSETQ. The ends were cut back, 0 bases at V and 5 bases at J, with 5 bases in the middle. This CDR3 comprises 12 residues. CDR3 region: CASSLVSETQYF. The CDR3 coding sequence is TGCGCCAGCAGCTTGGTTAGCGAGACCCAGTACTTC.

The V gene is TRBV15, the J gene TRBJ1-5, with a tentative D call TRBD1 (5 bases). CDR1 and CDR2 from the germline V gene are LNHNV and YYDKDF (reference sequence). The CDR3 is 16 residues long. Between the trimmed V and J ends, which lost 1 base and 2 bases, there was a span of 12 bases. CDR3 sequence: CATSRGDRGGNQPQHF. Written as DNA, the CDR3 is TGTGCCACCAGCAGAGGGGACCGGGGGGGCAATCAGCCCCAGCATTTT.

The gene calls are TRBV7-8 and TRBJ2-2; the D is unclear. V was pared by 3 bases and J by 0 bases, with 11 bases between. The CDR3 covers 16 residues. In germline, CDR1 is SGHVS, CDR2 FQNEAQ. CDR3 bases: TGTGCCAGCAGCTTGGTGGAGTTCGCGAACACCGGGGAGCTGTTTTTT. Translation gives CASSLVEFANTGELFF.

The V gene is TRBV2, the J gene TRBJ1-1, with 7 bases fitting TRBD1. The CDR3 length is 14 residues. The V gene's germline CDR1 is SNHLY and CDR2 FYNNEI. V shed 4 bases and J 2 bases; nucleotides not matched to a gene: 4. The CDR3 nucleotides read TGTGCCAGCAGTGGGGGACAGAGAAACACTGAAGCTTTCTTT. Translated, it gives CASSGGQRNTEAFF.

This clone appeared a few times. The V and J genes are TRBV9 and TRBJ1-1; 7 positions agree with TRBD1. CDR1 and CDR2 from the germline V gene are SGDLS and YYNGEE. V dropped 3 bases and J dropped 5; count of bases not matched to a gene: 1. This CDR3 has 12 residues. CDR3 DNA: TGTGCCAGCAGCGACAGGGGAACTGAAGCTTTCTTT. Translating it yields CASSDRGTEAFF.